This TCR beta chain was found in a study of blood T cell repertoires in COVID-19. Background on the study: PBMCs, B-cell-depleted T cells, or T cells were the source of the cDNA or gDNA that made up the material.

Per the original methods: From reference gene primer amplification, estimates of nucleated cell counts were derived. The table came from immunoSEQ multiplex PCR; TCRdb's copy has only in-frame clones and leaves some out. D and trimming were read from the DNA, whereas the V and J calls and clone size are those reported in that table. The data show about 360,000 clones, around 84% seen once. V was pared by 0 bases and J by 5 bases, with 10 bases between. The CDR3 is made up of 14 amino acids. Germline values: CDR1 SGHRS, CDR2 YFSETQ. The chain recombines TRBV5-1 with TRBJ2-3; a possible D gene is TRBD2 (6 bases). The clonotype originates from a human donor in a cohort sampled during active COVID-19. The sample was peripheral blood. CDR3 amino acids: CASSLATGGDTQYF. For the CDR3, the DNA is TGCGCCAGCAGCTTGGCGACCGGGGGAGATACGCAGTATTTT.